This T cell receptor beta chain was observed in a study of cytomegalovirus exposure and HLA in healthy donors. Study-wide results and limits: A later analysis revealed that TCR association rates differed between HLA loci, peaking at DRB1 and bottoming out at HLA-C. High sensitivity and specificity were reportedly achieved when the classifier diagnosed cytomegalovirus status. Most subjects' HLA-A and HLA-B alleles were reportedly predicted from TCR beta sequences. A later analysis linked a missense variant in DCLRE1C to the trimming of TCR beta V and J genes.

About this clone: Its antigen is currently unknown.

PCR used 60 Vbeta primers and 13 Jbeta primers. TCRdb's copy holds only in-frame clones and misses some; the assay was immunoSEQ multiplex PCR. The sample has some 150,000 clones; about 73% are singletons. The TCR sequence derives from a man aged 35-49 years in good health and CMV-seropositive. The sample was PBMCs.

DNA for the CDR3: TGTGCCTGGGGCAGCTTGGGGACTAGCGGGAGACTTGACGAGCAGTACTTC. Its translation is CAWGSLGTSGRLDEQYF. This chain uses TRBV30 with TRBJ2-7; 14 positions agree with TRBD2. J was trimmed by 5 bases and V by 5 bases; bases with no gene match: 14. The CDR3 has 17 amino acids. Germline lookup yields CDR1 GTSNPN and CDR2 SVGIG (reference sequence).